The 28 T cell receptor beta chains in this list originate from one sample, sequenced in a study of human CD4 T cells and Enterobacteriaceae. Measured with immunoSEQ multiplex PCR; TCRdb has only the in-frame clones, and not every one. The sample includes some 30,000 clones, around four fifths of them seen just once. Sorting took every CD4+ cell except CD45RA+CCR7+CD95- naive cells, reaching over 95% purity. The sequencing sample was made of memory CD4+ T cells from blood. The receptor source for this set is a human donor in good health.

The chain carries TRBV5-1 and TRBJ2-2; D gene ambiguous. V gave up 4 bases and J gave up 2 bases, with 9 bases separating them. Germline assignment: CDR1 SGHRS and CDR2 YFSETQ. The CDR3 consists of 14 residues. CDR3 in DNA: TGCGCCAGCAGCCCTGCGACTAACACCGGGGAGCTGTTTTTT. It is translated as CASSPATNTGELFF.

Concerning this clone itself: In the same sample, other DNA sequences code for this CDR3. The V call is TRBV30, the J call TRBJ1-1, with D perhaps matching TRBD1 (6 bases). Germline V gene lookup returns CDR1 GTSNPN and CDR2 SVGIG (reference sequence). V was trimmed by 0 bases and J by 7 bases, leaving 6 bases between them. CDR3 length: 11 residues. CDR3 protein: CAWSVGGEAFF. Written as DNA, the CDR3 is TGTGCCTGGAGTGTAGGGGGTGAAGCTTTCTTT.

The V call is TRBV5-4, the J call TRBJ1-1, with 7 nucleotides matching TRBD1. Trimming took 4 bases from V and 0 from J; bases not matched to a gene: 3. This CDR3 spans 14 amino acids. Germline V gene sequence: CDR1 SGHNT, CDR2 YYREEE (reference sequence). Here the CDR3 reads CASSTGQMNTEAFF. CDR3 DNA: TGTGCCAGCAGCACGGGACAGATGAACACTGAAGCTTTCTTT. Based on the CDR3 plus reference TRBV5-4 and TRBJ1-1, the full variable domain is ETGVTQSPTHLIKTRGQQVTLRCSSQSGHNTVSWYQQALGQGPQFIFQYYREEENGRGNFPPRFSGLQFPNYSSELNVNALELDDSALYLCASSTGQMNTEAFFGQGTRLTVV.

The V call is TRBV9, the J call TRBJ2-1; 7 bases line up with TRBD2. CDR1 is SGDLS, CDR2 YYNGEE, per germline. The CDR3 length is 15 residues. V lost 4 bases, J lost 8 bases, and 12 bases stayed unmatched. The CDR3 DNA reads as TGTGCCAGCAGCCCCCGCGGCGGGAGAGACGATGAGCAGTTCTTC. This encodes CASSPRGGRDDEQFF.

The chain carries TRBV4-1 and TRBJ2-7, with 9 bases identical to TRBD2. This CDR3 region has 15 residues. In germline, CDR1 is MGHRA, CDR2 YSYEKL. V lost 1 base and J lost 0; bases outside the gene matches: 1. The CDR3 DNA reads TGCGCCAGCAGCCAAGCACTAGCGGGCTCCTACGAGCAGTACTTC. This encodes CASSQALAGSYEQYF.

This chain uses TRBV27 with TRBJ1-6; tentative D call: TRBD1 (5 bases). Germline V gene data show CDR1 as MNHEY and CDR2 as SMNVEV (reference sequence). The germline V and J ends were trimmed by 2 bases and 10 bases, with 12 bases remaining between them. The CDR3 covers 14 residues. CDR3 coding DNA: TGTGCCAGCAGTTTAGGCGGCGGGGACTCACCCCTCCACTTT. It is translated as CASSLGGGDSPLHF.

This clone was detected once. In the same sample, other DNA sequences code for this CDR3. The chain recombines TRBV4-1 with TRBJ2-7; 10 bases line up with TRBD2. The J segment lost 4 bases and the V segment lost 5 bases, leaving 8 bases of the junction unmatched. Per the germline V gene, CDR1 is MGHRA and CDR2 is YSYEKL. The CDR3 extends over 15 amino acids. For the CDR3, the DNA is TGCGCCAGCAGCAAGGGGCTAGCGGGAGAGTACGAGCAGTACTTC. Translating gives CASSKGLAGEYEQYF.

The V and J genes are TRBV19 and TRBJ1-5; D perhaps matches TRBD1 (5 bases). Germline V gene sequence: CDR1 LNHDA, CDR2 SQIVND (reference sequence). The CDR3 covers 19 residues. Deletions cut 3 bases from V and 2 bases from J, with 23 bases between. The CDR3 DNA sequence: TGTGCCAGTAGTATGTCTACATTTGGCCAGGGATTGGGCAATCAGCCCCAGCATTTT. Translated: CASSMSTFGQGLGNQPQHF.

The gene calls are TRBV28 and TRBJ1-2, with TRBD1 identical over 11 bases. Germline-derived CDR1 and CDR2 are MDHEN and SYDVKM. The V gene end was trimmed by 4 bases and the J gene end by 1 base; junction bases not matched to a gene: 11. This CDR3 region has 18 residues. The CDR3 here is CASSSAPGGTGGNYGYTF. As DNA, the CDR3 is TGTGCCAGCAGTTCAGCGCCAGGTGGGACAGGGGGTAACTATGGCTACACCTTC.

The gene calls are TRBV11-1 and TRBJ1-4; D not resolved. Deletions cut 4 bases from V and 0 bases from J, with 9 bases between. Germline V lookup: CDR1 SGHAT, CDR2 FQDESV (reference sequence). The CDR3 contains 15 residues. The CDR3 DNA sequence: TGTGCCAGCAGCTGGGGTGGTGCAACTAATGAAAAACTGTTTTTT. This gives the protein CASSWGGATNEKLFF.

This sequence joins TRBV5-1 and TRBJ2-6, with D unresolved. V was shortened by 7 bases and J by 5 bases, with 22 bases between the two germline ends. This CDR3 has 17 amino acids. CDR1 SGHRS and CDR2 YFSETQ come from the germline V gene. CDR3 protein: CASLKTSSQSRANVLTF. CDR3 nucleotide sequence: TGCGCCAGCCTTAAAACATCGTCACAAAGTCGGGCCAACGTCCTGACTTTC. The whole variable domain, remainder taken from reference TRBV5-1 and TRBJ2-6, is KAGVTQTPRYLIKTRGQQVTLSCSPISGHRSVSWYQQTPGQGLQFLFEYFSETQRNKGNFPGRFSGRQFSNSRSEMNVSTLELGDSALYLCASLKTSSQSRANVLTFGAGSRLTVL.

The chain employs TRBV11-2 and TRBJ2-6, with no clear D. V gave up 1 base and J gave up 0 bases, with 13 bases separating them. CDR3 length: 18 residues. Per germline, CDR1 SGHAT and CDR2 FQNNGV. CDR3 nucleotides: TGTGCCAGCAGCTTAGGGCCCCAAGCTAGCTCTGGGGCCAACGTCCTGACTTTC. It is translated as CASSLGPQASSGANVLTF.

V usage is TRBV30 and J usage is TRBJ1-4; D gene uncertain. The CDR3 has 11 amino acids. Germline lookup yields CDR1 GTSNPN and CDR2 SVGIG (reference sequence). Trimming stripped 0 bases from V and 8 bases from J, with 4 bases between. The DNA for the CDR3 is TGTGCCTGGAGTGTAGAGGAAAAACTGTTTTTT. Translated: CAWSVEEKLFF.

This clone is a singleton in its sample. The chain employs TRBV5-4 and TRBJ2-5, with 9 bases that match TRBD1. This CDR3 has 17 amino acids. V dropped 0 bases and J dropped 4; count of bases not matched to a gene: 10. Germline CDR1 reads SGHNT; CDR2 reads YYREEE (reference sequence). CDR3 coding DNA: TGTGCCAGCAGCTTGGCCGGGGGACAGGGAATAAGAGAGACCCAGTACTTC. Translated, it gives CASSLAGGQGIRETQYF.

The chain uses TRBV7-9 and TRBJ2-7; 9 bases are a match to TRBD1. With 1 base clipped from V and 4 bases from J, the junction kept 2 bases outside the gene matches. The CDR3 extends over 14 amino acids. CDR1 and CDR2 from the germline V gene are SEHNR and FQNEAQ (reference sequence). The CDR3 DNA follows: TGTGCCAGCAGCTTAGGGACAGGGGTTTACGAGCAGTACTTC. Its translation: CASSLGTGVYEQYF.

This chain links TRBV6-1 with TRBJ2-5, with 8 bases lining up with TRBD2. There are 14 residues in the CDR3. V was clipped by 6 bases and J by 5 bases; unmatched bases: 8. The germline V gene encodes CDR1 MNHNS and CDR2 SASEGT. Here the CDR3 DNA reads TGTGCCAGCAGCTTCGGGGGGGGAGGCGAGACCCAGTACTTC. Translation: CASSFGGGGETQYF.

The chain recombines TRBV11-3 with TRBJ2-1, with D perhaps TRBD2 (6 bases). The V gene's germline CDR1 is SGHNT and CDR2 YENEEA. Trimming took 3 bases from V and 7 from J, leaving 16 bases between them. The CDR3 has 15 amino acids. CDR3 DNA sequence: TGTGCCAGCAGCTTCGTTAGCGGAGAGGAGAATGAGCAGTTCTTC. This encodes CASSFVSGEENEQFF.

J is TRBJ2-1 and V is TRBV5-1; D is unclear. This CDR3 has 15 amino acids. Trimming stripped 0 bases from V and 5 bases from J, with 12 bases between. Germline CDR1 is SGHRS and CDR2 is YFSETQ. Written as DNA, the CDR3 is TGCGCCAGCAGCTTGGCCGGTGCTCCTGACAATGAGCAGTTCTTC. Its translation: CASSLAGAPDNEQFF.

In its sample, this clone was seen once. The J gene is TRBJ1-1, the V gene TRBV7-9, with a weak D call TRBD1 (5 bases). The V gene lost 5 bases and the J gene lost 5 bases, with 21 bases spanning the gap. Germline loops: CDR1 SEHNR, CDR2 FQNEAQ (reference sequence). This CDR3 has 16 residues. The DNA of the CDR3 is TGTGCCAGCAGCCACCTCCCCGCCAGGGTGGGTACTGAAGCTTTCTTT. This translates into CASSHLPARVGTEAFF.

The chain has TRBV5-4 and TRBJ2-2, with TRBD1 identical over 10 bases. V lost 4 bases to trimming and J lost 1 base; unmatched junction nucleotides: 4. The germline CDR1 and CDR2 sequences are SGHNT and YYREEE (reference sequence). The CDR3 covers 16 residues. In DNA, the CDR3 is TGTGCCAGCAGCCTCGGACAGGGGGTGAACACCGGGGAGCTGTTTTTT. As protein: CASSLGQGVNTGELFF.

This sequence joins TRBV7-6 and TRBJ1-5, with 7 bases lining up with TRBD1. The CDR3 is 13 amino acids. The junction had 2 bases not matched to a gene; V was cut back by 0 bases and J by 9 bases. Looked up from germline, CDR1 is SGHVS and CDR2 is FNYEAQ. In nucleotides, the CDR3 is TGTGCCAGCAGCTTAGCCAGGGGGTGGCCCCAGCATTTT. This translates into CASSLARGWPQHF.

This chain links TRBV5-4 with TRBJ2-5; 8 bases are shared with TRBD1. V shed 4 bases and J 1 base; nucleotides not matched to a gene: 6. CDR1 is SGHNT, CDR2 YYREEE, per germline (reference sequence). The CDR3 contains 15 residues. DNA of the CDR3: TGTGCCAGCAGCCCCGCGGACAGGGTCCAAGAGACCCAGTACTTC. It translates to CASSPADRVQETQYF.

The chain is built from TRBV5-3 and TRBJ2-3; tentatively, D is TRBD2 (6 bases). TRBV5-3 is annotated as an ORF whose role is uncertain. The CDR3 loop spans 17 amino acids. The V end was cut by 4 bases, the J end by 0 bases, with 18 bases between. The CDR3: CARSLFVWRGSTDTQYF. DNA for the CDR3: TGTGCCAGAAGCCTTTTTGTATGGCGGGGTAGCACAGATACGCAGTATTTT.

The chain combines TRBV7-6 with TRBJ2-1; 7 bases align to TRBD2. Germline CDR1 reads SGHVS; CDR2 reads FNYEAQ. Germline trimming cut 6 bases from V and 4 bases from J; bases unmatched to any gene: 9. This CDR3 is 15 amino acids long. The CDR3 loop is CASSPPRGSYNEQFF. The CDR3 nucleotides read TGTGCCAGCAGTCCCCCGCGGGGGAGTTACAATGAGCAGTTCTTC.

The chain employs TRBV5-1 and TRBJ2-3; D unclear. V gave up 4 bases and J gave up 0 bases, with 15 bases separating them. Per germline, CDR1 SGHRS and CDR2 YFSETQ. The CDR3 covers 16 residues. This chain's CDR3 is CASSPAVTTSTDTQYF. CDR3 in DNA: TGCGCCAGCAGCCCAGCAGTCACCACAAGCACAGATACGCAGTATTTT.

This clone appeared a few times. The chain is built from TRBV6-1 and TRBJ1-2; maybe TRBD1 (6 bases). Germline CDR1 reads MNHNS; CDR2 reads SASEGT. V was trimmed by 9 bases and J by 4 bases, leaving 15 bases between them. The CDR3 has 13 amino acids. CDR3 in amino acids: CASQWGGLYGYTF. DNA for the CDR3: TGTGCCAGTCAGTGGGGGGGCCTCTATGGCTACACCTTC.

V usage is TRBV19 and J usage is TRBJ2-5; 13 positions agree with TRBD2. In germline, CDR1 is LNHDA, CDR2 SQIVND (reference sequence). The length of the CDR3 is 14 residues. V dropped 9 bases and J dropped 4; count of bases not matched to a gene: 5. DNA for the CDR3: TGTGCCAGCGGGACTAGCGGGACCGGAGAGACCCAGTACTTC. Amino acid sequence: CASGTSGTGETQYF. Together with reference TRBV19 and TRBJ2-5, the CDR3 gives the full variable domain: DGGITQSPKYLFRKEGQNVTLSCEQNLNHDAMYWYRQDPGQGLRLIYYSQIVNDFQKGDIAEGYSVSREKKESFPLTVTSAQKNPTAFYLCASGTSGTGETQYFGPGTRLLVL.

The chain has TRBV30 and TRBJ2-7; the D is unclear. Germline V CDR1 and CDR2: GTSNPN, SVGIG (reference sequence). Trimming took 0 bases from V and 2 from J, leaving 11 bases between them. CDR3 length: 14 residues. CDR3 sequence reads: CAWSVRGGPYEQYF. The DNA for the CDR3 is TGTGCCTGGAGTGTACGTGGCGGTCCCTACGAGCAGTACTTC.